The present T cell receptor beta chain was sequenced within a study of OX40 agonist ivuxolimab in advanced cancers. Study summary: Patients with prior anti-PD-1, anti-PD-L1 or anti-CTLA-4 therapy were eligible; approximately 40% had some.

The repertoire was sequenced with immunoSEQ multiplex PCR; TCRdb's copy has only in-frame clones and lacks some. Here the sample spans around 76,000 clones, around 83% being singletons. This CDR3 region has 18 residues. Trimming took off 0 bases at V and 0 bases at J, with 15 bases between the two ends. Germline values: CDR1 SGHTA, CDR2 FQGNSA. The sequence was obtained from an adult with an advanced solid tumor such as melanoma, head and neck, liver or kidney cancer. The specimen comprised CD4+ or CD8+ T cells sorted from blood, sampled in a trial of the OX40 agonist ivuxolimab. This sequence joins TRBV7-2 and TRBJ2-4; D is ambiguous. The CDR3 DNA is TGTGCCAGCAGCTTAGCGCTAAGGAGCGCCCTAGCCAAAAACATTCAGTACTTC. The encoded protein is CASSLALRSALAKNIQYF.